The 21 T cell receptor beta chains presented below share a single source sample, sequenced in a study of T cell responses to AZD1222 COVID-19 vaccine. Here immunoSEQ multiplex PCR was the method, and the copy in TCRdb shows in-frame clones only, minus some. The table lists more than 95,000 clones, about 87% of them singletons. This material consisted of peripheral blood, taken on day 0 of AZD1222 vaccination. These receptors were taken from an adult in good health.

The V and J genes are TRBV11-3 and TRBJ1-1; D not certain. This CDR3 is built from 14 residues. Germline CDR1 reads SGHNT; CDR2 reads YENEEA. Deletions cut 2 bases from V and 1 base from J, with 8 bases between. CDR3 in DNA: TGTGCCAGCAGCTTATTTCGGGGGAACACTGAAGCTTTCTTT. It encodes CASSLFRGNTEAFF.

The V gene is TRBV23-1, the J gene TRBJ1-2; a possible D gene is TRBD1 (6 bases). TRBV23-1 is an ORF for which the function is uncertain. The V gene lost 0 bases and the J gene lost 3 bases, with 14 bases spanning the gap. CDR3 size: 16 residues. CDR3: CASSQSRGSGDYGYTF. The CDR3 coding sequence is TGCGCCAGCAGTCAATCGAGGGGGTCTGGGGACTATGGCTACACCTTC.

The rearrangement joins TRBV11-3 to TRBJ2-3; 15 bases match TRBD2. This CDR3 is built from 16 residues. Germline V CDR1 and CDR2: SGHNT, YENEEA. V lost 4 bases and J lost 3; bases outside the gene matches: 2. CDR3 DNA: TGTGCCAGCAGCTCCGGGACTAGCGGGAGGACAGATACGCAGTATTTT. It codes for CASSSGTSGRTDTQYF.

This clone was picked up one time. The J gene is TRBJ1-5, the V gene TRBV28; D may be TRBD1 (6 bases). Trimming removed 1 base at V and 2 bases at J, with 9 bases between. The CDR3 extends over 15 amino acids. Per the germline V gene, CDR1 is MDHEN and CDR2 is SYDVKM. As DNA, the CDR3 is TGTGCCAGCAGTTTATCGGGGGGCGGCAATCAGCCCCAGCATTTT. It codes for CASSLSGGGNQPQHF.

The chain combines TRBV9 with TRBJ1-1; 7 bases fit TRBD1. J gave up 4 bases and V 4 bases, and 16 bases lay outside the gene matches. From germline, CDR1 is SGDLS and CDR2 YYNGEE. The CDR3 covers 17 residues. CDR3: CASSPRQGSVGGTEAFF. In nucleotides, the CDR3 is TGTGCCAGCAGCCCCCGACAGGGTTCTGTCGGGGGCACTGAAGCTTTCTTT. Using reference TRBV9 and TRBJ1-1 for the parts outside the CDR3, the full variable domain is DSGVTQTPKHLITATGQRVTLRCSPRSGDLSVYWYQQSLDQGLQFLIQYYNGEERAKGNILERFSAQQFPDLHSELNLSSLELGDSALYFCASSPRQGSVGGTEAFFGQGTRLTVV.

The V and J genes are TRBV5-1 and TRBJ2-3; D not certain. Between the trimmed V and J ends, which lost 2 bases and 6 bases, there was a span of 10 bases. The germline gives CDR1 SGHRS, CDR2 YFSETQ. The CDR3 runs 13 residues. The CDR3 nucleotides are TGCGCCAGCAGCTTTAGGATAACGGATACGCAGTATTTT. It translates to CASSFRITDTQYF.

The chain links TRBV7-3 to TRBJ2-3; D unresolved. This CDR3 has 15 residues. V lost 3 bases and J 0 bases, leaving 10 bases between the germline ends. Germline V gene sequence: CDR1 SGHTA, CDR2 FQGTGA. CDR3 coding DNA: TGTGCCAGCAGCTTGGGCAGTTTTAGCACAGATACGCAGTATTTT. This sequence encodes CASSLGSFSTDTQYF. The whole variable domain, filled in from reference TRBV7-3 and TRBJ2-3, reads GAGVSQTPSNKVTEKGKYVELRCDPISGHTALYWYRQSLGQGPEFLIYFQGTGAADDSGLPNDRFFAVRPEGSVSTLKIQRTERGDSAVYLCASSLGSFSTDTQYFGPGTRLTVL.

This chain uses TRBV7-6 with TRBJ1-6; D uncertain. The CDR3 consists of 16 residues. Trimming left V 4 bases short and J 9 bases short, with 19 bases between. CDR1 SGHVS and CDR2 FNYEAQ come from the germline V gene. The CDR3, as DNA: TGTGCCAGCAGCTCGGTCGGGTCTTGGTCAGGTTCACCCCTCCACTTT. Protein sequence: CASSSVGSWSGSPLHF.

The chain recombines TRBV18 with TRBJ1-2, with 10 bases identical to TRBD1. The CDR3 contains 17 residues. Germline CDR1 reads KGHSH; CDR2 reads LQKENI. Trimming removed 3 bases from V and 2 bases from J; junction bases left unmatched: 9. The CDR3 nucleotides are TGTGCCAGCTCACCCACCGACAGGGGGCGAGAAAACTATGGCTACACCTTC. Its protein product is CASSPTDRGRENYGYTF.

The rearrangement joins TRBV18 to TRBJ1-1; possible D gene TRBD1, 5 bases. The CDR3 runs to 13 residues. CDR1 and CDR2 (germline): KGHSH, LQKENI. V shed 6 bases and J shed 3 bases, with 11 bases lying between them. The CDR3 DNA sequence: TGTGCCAGCTCTCGGAGGGACGACACTGAAGCTTTCTTT. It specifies CASSRRDDTEAFF.

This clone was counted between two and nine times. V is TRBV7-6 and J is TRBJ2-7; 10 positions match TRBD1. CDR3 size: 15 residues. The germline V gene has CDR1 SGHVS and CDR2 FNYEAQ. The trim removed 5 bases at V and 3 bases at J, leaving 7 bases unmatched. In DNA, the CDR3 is TGTGCCAGCAGCCGCGACAGGGGGCTGGGCTACGAGCAGTACTTC. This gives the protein CASSRDRGLGYEQYF.

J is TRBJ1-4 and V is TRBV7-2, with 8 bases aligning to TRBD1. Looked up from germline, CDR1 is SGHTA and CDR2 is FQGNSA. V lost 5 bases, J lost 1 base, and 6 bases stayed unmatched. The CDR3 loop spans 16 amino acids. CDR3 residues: CASSTRQGLTNEKLFF. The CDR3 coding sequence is TGTGCCAGCAGCACCCGACAGGGGCTAACTAATGAAAAACTGTTTTTT.

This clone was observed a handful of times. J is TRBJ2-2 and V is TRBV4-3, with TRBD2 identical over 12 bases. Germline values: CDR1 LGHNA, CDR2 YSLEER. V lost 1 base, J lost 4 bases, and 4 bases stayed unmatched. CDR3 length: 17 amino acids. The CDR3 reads CASSQGLAGDATGELFF. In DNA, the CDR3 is TGCGCCAGCAGCCAAGGACTAGCGGGGGACGCCACCGGGGAGCTGTTTTTT.

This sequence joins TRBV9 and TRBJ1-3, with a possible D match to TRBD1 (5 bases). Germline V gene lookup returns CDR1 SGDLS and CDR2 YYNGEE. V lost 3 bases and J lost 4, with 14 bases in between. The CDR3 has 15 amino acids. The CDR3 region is CASSGGPGVGNTIYF. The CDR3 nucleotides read TGTGCCAGCAGCGGGGGACCGGGAGTGGGAAACACCATATATTTT.

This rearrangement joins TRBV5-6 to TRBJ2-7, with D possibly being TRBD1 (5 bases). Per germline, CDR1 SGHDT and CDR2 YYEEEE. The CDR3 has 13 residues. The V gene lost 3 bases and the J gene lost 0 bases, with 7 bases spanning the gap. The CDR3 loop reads CASSYRSSYEQYF. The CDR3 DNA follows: TGTGCCAGCAGCTACAGGTCCTCCTACGAGCAGTACTTC.

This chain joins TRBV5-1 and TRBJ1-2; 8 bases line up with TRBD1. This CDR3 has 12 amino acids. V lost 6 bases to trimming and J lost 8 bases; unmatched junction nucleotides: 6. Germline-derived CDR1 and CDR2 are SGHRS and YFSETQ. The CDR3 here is CASTDRGGGYTF. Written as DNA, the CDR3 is TGCGCCAGCACCGACAGGGGTGGGGGCTACACCTTC.

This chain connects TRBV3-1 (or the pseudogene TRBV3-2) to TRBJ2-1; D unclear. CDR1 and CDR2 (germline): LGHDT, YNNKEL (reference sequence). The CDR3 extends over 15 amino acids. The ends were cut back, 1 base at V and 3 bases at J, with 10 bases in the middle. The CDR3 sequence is CASSQGTTSYNEQFF. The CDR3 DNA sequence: TGTGCCAGCAGCCAAGGGACGACCAGCTACAATGAGCAGTTCTTC.

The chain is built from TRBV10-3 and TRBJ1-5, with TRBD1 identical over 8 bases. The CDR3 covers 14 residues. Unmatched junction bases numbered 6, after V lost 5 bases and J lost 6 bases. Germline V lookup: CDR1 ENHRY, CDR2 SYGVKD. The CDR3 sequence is CAISRDRQGQPQHF. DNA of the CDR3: TGTGCCATCAGTCGGGACAGGCAGGGTCAGCCCCAGCATTTT.

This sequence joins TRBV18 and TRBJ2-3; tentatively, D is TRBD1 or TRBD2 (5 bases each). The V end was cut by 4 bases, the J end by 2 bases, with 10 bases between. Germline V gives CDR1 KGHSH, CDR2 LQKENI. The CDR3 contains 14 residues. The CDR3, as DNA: TGTGCCAGCTCACTCGGGGCCGTCACAGATACGCAGTATTTT. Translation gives CASSLGAVTDTQYF.

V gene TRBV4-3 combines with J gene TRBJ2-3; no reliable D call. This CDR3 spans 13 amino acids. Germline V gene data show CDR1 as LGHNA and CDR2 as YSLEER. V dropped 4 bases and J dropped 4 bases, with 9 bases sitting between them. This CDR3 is CASSLGWADTQYF. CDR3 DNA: TGCGCCAGCAGCCTCGGCTGGGCAGATACGCAGTATTTT.

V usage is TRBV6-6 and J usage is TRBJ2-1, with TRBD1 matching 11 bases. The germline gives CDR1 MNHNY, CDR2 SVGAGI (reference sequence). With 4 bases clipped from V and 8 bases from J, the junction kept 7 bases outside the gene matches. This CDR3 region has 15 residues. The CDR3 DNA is TGTGCCAGCAGTTCACCGGGACAGGGGGTCGATGAGCAGTTCTTC. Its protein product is CASSSPGQGVDEQFF.